Below, one TCR beta chain is given with its context. Its antigen remains unknown. CDR1 SGHTA and CDR2 FQGNSA come from the germline V gene. Trimming cost V 1 base and J 4 bases; bases outside gene matches: 4. The CDR3 spans 15 residues. This specimen belongs to a study of a mutant IDH1 vaccine in newly diagnosed glioma. Sample time point: week 23, last vaccination. The study gave 300 ug of mutant IDH1 20-mer peptide per vaccine dose, with topical imiquimod. Here immunoSEQ multiplex PCR was the method, and the copy in TCRdb shows in-frame clones only, minus some. The table has roughly 60,000 clones, around 83% seen once.

The origin of this receptor is a man aged 25 to 40 with glioma. The sample consisted of PBMCs, taken from a glioma patient whose treatment included an IDH1 peptide vaccine. This chain uses TRBV7-2 with TRBJ2-7; 10 bases fit TRBD1. The CDR3 loop is CASSLVGQGGYEQYF. CDR3 sequence (DNA): TGTGCCAGCAGCTTAGTAGGACAGGGGGGGTACGAGCAGTACTTC.